This T cell receptor beta chain was sequenced for a study of blood T cell repertoires in COVID-19. V was cut by 0 bases and J by 6 bases, with 16 bases left in between. Germline CDR1 reads SGDLS; CDR2 reads YYNGEE. CDR3 size: 17 residues. Participants, about 18 to 90 years old, spanned 25 or so US areas. Participant-reported clinical history was the basis for cohort assignment. Donors in Cohort 3 counted as recovered after two negative PCRs, clearance, or symptom resolution. Original processing methods: For nucleated cells, counts were estimated from reference gene primer amplification. Only in-frame clones appear in the TCRdb table, and some are missing; sequencing was by immunoSEQ multiplex PCR. D and trimming come from the DNA, and the V and J calls and clone size come from that table. The sample contains a few hundred thousand clones, around nine tenths of which appear only once.

The clonotype comes from a woman under 40 who had recovered from COVID-19. The specimen sequenced was PBMCs or T cells enriched from blood (not recorded which). The J gene is TRBJ1-6, the V gene TRBV9, with D maybe TRBD1 (5 bases). Here the CDR3 reads CASSVDPGGRRNSPLHF. In nucleotides, the CDR3 is TGTGCCAGCAGCGTAGATCCCGGGGGGAGGCGTAATTCACCCCTCCACTTT.